Shown below are 24 T cell receptor beta chains from a single sample sequenced in a study of CD8+ T cells in alopecia areata. Sequencing relied on a cDNA template that was reverse transcribed from extracted RNA. Sequencing used immunoSEQ multiplex PCR; TCRdb keeps in-frame clones, though not all of them. The table lists nearly 200,000 clones, roughly 60% of them singletons, with 5.5% in the top ten. Stated treatment: oral pan-JAK inhibitor, 5-10 mg twice daily. The input for sequencing was CD4+ T cells sorted from blood, taken at week 24, from a patient treated with tofacitinib. The receptors come from a human donor with alopecia areata.

This clone has only one observation. J is TRBJ1-1 and V is TRBV29-1; D ambiguous. The CDR3 is 12 residues long. Germline V gene data show CDR1 as SQVTM and CDR2 as ANQGSEA. Trimming removed 7 bases at V and 3 bases at J, with 12 bases between. In DNA, the CDR3 is TGCAGCGCCGAAAGGAGGTACACTGAAGCTTTCTTT. Its protein is CSAERRYTEAFF. Full variable domain (missing parts from reference TRBV29-1 and TRBJ1-1): SAVISQKPSRDICQRGTSLTIQCQVDSQVTMMFWYRQQPGQSLTLIATANQGSEATYESGFVIDKFPISRPNLTFSTLTVSNMSPEDSSIYLCSAERRYTEAFFGQGTRLTVV.

V gene TRBV7-9 combines with J gene TRBJ2-5; D not certain. The CDR3 is 10 residues long. From germline, CDR1 is SEHNR and CDR2 FQNEAQ (reference sequence). The CDR3 here is CAGSQETQYF. The CDR3, as DNA: TGTGCAGGGTCCCAAGAGACCCAGTACTTC.

This clone showed up just a few times. The chain uses TRBV4-2 and TRBJ1-1; D is ambiguous. With 0 bases removed from V and 7 bases from J, the gap between germline ends came to 9 bases. The CDR3 is made up of 13 amino acids. CDR1 is LGHNA, CDR2 YNFKEQ, per germline. This CDR3 reads CASSQERKSEAFF. In nucleotides, the CDR3 is TGTGCCAGCAGCCAAGAGAGGAAGAGTGAAGCTTTCTTT.

J is TRBJ1-4 and V is TRBV7-2, with 7 bases that match TRBD1. Germline CDR1 is SGHTA and CDR2 is FQGNSA. This CDR3 is 14 amino acids long. V lost 6 bases, J lost 3 bases, and 4 bases stayed unmatched. CDR3 nucleotides: TGTGCCAGCAGAGGACAGGCGGCTAATGAAAAACTGTTTTTT. Translation gives CASRGQAANEKLFF. Drawing the rest from reference TRBV7-2 and TRBJ1-4, the complete variable domain is GAGVSQSPSNKVTEKGKDVELRCDPISGHTALYWYRQSLGQGLEFLIYFQGNSAPDKSGLPSDRFSAERTGGSVSTLTIQRTQQEDSAVYLCASRGQAANEKLFFGSGTQLSVL.

The genes are TRBV5-1 and TRBJ2-3; 7 bases are shared with TRBD2. V shed 4 bases, J shed 1 base, and the junction held 3 bases outside the gene matches. The CDR3 covers 14 residues. Per germline, CDR1 SGHRS and CDR2 YFSETQ. CDR3 sequence (DNA): TGCGCCAGCAGCGTGAGCGGGGGCACAGATACGCAGTATTTT. Its protein is CASSVSGGTDTQYF. The variable domain in full, with the rest retrieved from reference TRBV5-1 and TRBJ2-3, is KAGVTQTPRYLIKTRGQQVTLSCSPISGHRSVSWYQQTPGQGLQFLFEYFSETQRNKGNFPGRFSGRQFSNSRSEMNVSTLELGDSALYLCASSVSGGTDTQYFGPGTRLTVL.

V gene TRBV5-1 combines with J gene TRBJ2-6; D not resolved. The CDR3 is 15 residues long. V was clipped by 5 bases and J by 2 bases, with 11 bases between them. The germline CDR1 and CDR2 sequences are SGHRS and YFSETQ. CDR3 residues: CASSSSEPGANVLTF. In nucleotides, the CDR3 is TGCGCCAGCAGTTCGTCGGAGCCTGGGGCCAACGTCCTGACTTTC.

To note about this clone: Additional DNA sequences in this sample encode the identical CDR3. This chain links TRBV9 with TRBJ2-5, with 7 nucleotides matching TRBD1. Germline CDR1 reads SGDLS; CDR2 reads YYNGEE. The CDR3 contains 14 residues. Losses at the gene ends were 0 bases for V and 2 bases for J; bases not matched to a gene: 1. The CDR3 here is CASSVDRGQETQYF. In nucleotides, the CDR3 is TGTGCCAGCAGCGTAGACAGGGGACAAGAGACCCAGTACTTC.

The V gene is TRBV4-3, the J gene TRBJ1-1; D is ambiguous. Germline V gene data show CDR1 as LGHNA and CDR2 as YSLEER. V lost 3 bases, J lost 1 base, and 12 bases lay in between. The CDR3 loop spans 15 amino acids. CDR3 DNA: TGCGCCAGCAGCCAGACTAGACCAGAGAACACTGAAGCTTTCTTT. It codes for CASSQTRPENTEAFF.

This clone turned up a few times. Sequence at one end of the junction differs from germline and may be a read error. The chain links TRBV13 to TRBJ2-1; the match to TRBD2 covers 13 bases. Germline V gives CDR1 PRHDT, CDR2 FYEKMQ (reference sequence). The CDR3 covers 19 residues. The DNA of the CDR3 is TGTGCCAGCAGCGTAGGGGGACTAGCGGGACCAAACTCCTACAATGAGCAGTTCTTC. It is translated as CASSVGGLAGPNSYNEQFF.

This clone was seen more than once but under ten times. The chain couples TRBV4-2 to TRBJ2-2; 10 bases agree with TRBD2. This CDR3 spans 18 amino acids. Looked up from germline, CDR1 is LGHNA and CDR2 is YNFKEQ. The V and J ends lost 0 bases and 0 bases, in that order; junction bases with no gene match: 4. The DNA for the CDR3 is TGTGCCAGCAGCCAAGATAAAGCGGGGGGGCCGAACACCGGGGAGCTGTTTTTT. Its protein is CASSQDKAGGPNTGELFF.

This clone was seen more than once but under ten times. The chain employs TRBV6-6 and TRBJ2-1, with a tentative D call TRBD1 (5 bases). Germline V gives CDR1 MNHNY, CDR2 SVGAGI (reference sequence). Trimming cost V 6 bases and J 3 bases, with 15 bases left between them. This CDR3 spans 15 amino acids. This chain's CDR3 is CASRGRGLDYNEQFF. The CDR3 DNA reads TGTGCCAGCAGGGGAAGGGGTCTGGACTACAATGAGCAGTTCTTC.

This clone was seen a few times. J is TRBJ2-7 and V is TRBV30, with 8 bases that match TRBD1. The germline gives CDR1 GTSNPN, CDR2 SVGIG (reference sequence). The length of the CDR3 is 14 residues. Trimming removed 5 bases from V and 2 bases from J; junction bases left unmatched: 8. In DNA, the CDR3 is TGTGCCTGGGGCCTACAGGGGGGTACCTACGAGCAGTACTTC. This sequence encodes CAWGLQGGTYEQYF. The full variable domain, with the rest looked up from reference TRBV30 and TRBJ2-7, is SQTIHQWPATLVQPVGSPLSLECTVEGTSNPNLYWYRQAAGRGLQLLFYSVGIGQISSEVPQNLSASRPQDRQFILSSKKLLLSDSGFYLCAWGLQGGTYEQYFGPGTRLTVT.

The chain combines TRBV10-3 with TRBJ2-7; TRBD2 agrees at 9 bases. V shed 1 base, J shed 5 bases, and the junction held 6 bases outside the gene matches. Germline V lookup: CDR1 ENHRY, CDR2 SYGVKD. This CDR3 has 15 residues. This CDR3 reads CAISELGSSGNEQYF. The CDR3 DNA reads as TGTGCCATCAGTGAGTTGGGGTCTAGCGGGAACGAGCAGTACTTC.

This clone came up once. The chain employs TRBV29-1 and TRBJ2-5; D is perhaps TRBD1 or TRBD2 (5 bases each). The CDR3 loop spans 14 amino acids. Germline assignment: CDR1 SQVTM and CDR2 ANQGSEA. V was trimmed by 6 bases and J by 2 bases, leaving 16 bases between them. CDR3 amino acids: CSVVRRWGQETQYF. CDR3 nucleotides: TGCAGCGTGGTTCGGAGGTGGGGGCAAGAGACCCAGTACTTC.

This rearrangement joins TRBV30 to TRBJ1-3, with D unresolved. The V gene lost 1 base and the J gene lost 4 bases, with 8 bases spanning the gap. CDR1 is GTSNPN and CDR2 is SVGIG in the germline V gene (reference sequence). The CDR3 consists of 13 residues. Here the CDR3 DNA reads TGTGCCTGGAGTGAGGAGATAGGAAACACCATATATTTT. This encodes CAWSEEIGNTIYF.

The sample holds a few counts of this clone. The V gene is TRBV4-3, the J gene TRBJ1-2, with D uncertain. The CDR3 contains 16 residues. Trimming shortened V by 0 bases and J by 5 bases, and 16 bases separated the two germline ends. CDR1 is LGHNA, CDR2 YSLEER, per germline. The CDR3 DNA is TGCGCCAGCAGCCAAGATGGTGGCAAGGTATATTATGGCTACACCTTC. Translating gives CASSQDGGKVYYGYTF.

The V and J genes are TRBV30 and TRBJ2-6, with no clear D. Germline V gives CDR1 GTSNPN, CDR2 SVGIG (reference sequence). The length of the CDR3 is 19 residues. With 1 base removed from V and 2 bases from J, the gap between germline ends came to 21 bases. Here the CDR3 reads CAWSAFQGPSLAGANVLTF. The CDR3 region has the DNA TGTGCCTGGAGTGCGTTCCAAGGACCCTCGTTGGCTGGGGCCAACGTCCTGACTTTC.

The rearrangement uses TRBV4-1 and TRBJ2-7; D is unclear. Looked up from germline, CDR1 is MGHRA and CDR2 is YSYEKL. The CDR3 is 15 amino acids. The germline V and J ends were trimmed by 3 bases and 3 bases, with 15 bases remaining between them. This chain's CDR3 is CASSHPWQAVYEQYF. CDR3 nucleotides: TGCGCCAGCAGCCATCCCTGGCAGGCGGTCTACGAGCAGTACTTC.

This clone was seen a few times. The J gene is TRBJ2-5, the V gene TRBV15; D unclear. The germline CDR1 and CDR2 sequences are LNHNV and YYDKDF (reference sequence). The CDR3 is 14 amino acids. V was cut by 0 bases and J by 9 bases, with 14 bases left in between. The CDR3 DNA reads TGTGCCACCAGCAGAGATAGGTCACCCCGGCCCCAGTACTTC. This translates into CATSRDRSPRPQYF. Full variable domain (remainder filled in from reference TRBV15 and TRBJ2-5): DAMVIQNPRYQVTQFGKPVTLSCSQTLNHNVMYWYQQKSSQAPKLLFHYYDKDFNNEADTPDNFQSRRPNTSFCFLDIRSPGLGDTAMYLCATSRDRSPRPQYFGPGTRLLVL.

This clone was picked up one time. This chain uses TRBV5-4 with TRBJ2-6; 10 nucleotides align to TRBD1. J was trimmed by 1 base and V by 2 bases; bases with no gene match: 6. Germline values: CDR1 SGHNT, CDR2 YYREEE (reference sequence). The CDR3 extends over 18 amino acids. The CDR3 is CASSFPGQGTSGANVLTF. CDR3 DNA sequence: TGTGCCAGCAGCTTCCCGGGACAGGGGACTTCTGGGGCCAACGTCCTGACTTTC.

This clone was counted a few times. This chain links TRBV10-3 with TRBJ2-5; 8 positions agree with TRBD1. The V segment lost 3 bases and the J segment 7 bases; nucleotides outside the gene matches: 13. Germline V lookup: CDR1 ENHRY, CDR2 SYGVKD. The CDR3 consists of 16 residues. CDR3 sequence (DNA): TGTGCCATCAGTGATGTTGTCAAGGCGGACAGGGTGACCCAGTACTTC. Amino acid sequence: CAISDVVKADRVTQYF.

The chain is built from TRBV30 and TRBJ2-5; 7 bases match TRBD2. Unmatched junction bases numbered 0, after V lost 1 base and J lost 1 base. The CDR3 loop spans 13 amino acids. CDR1 and CDR2 from the germline V gene are GTSNPN and SVGIG (reference sequence). The CDR3 bases are TGTGCCTGGAGTGGCGGGGGCCAAGAGACCCAGTACTTC. It translates to CAWSGGGQETQYF.

The V and J genes are TRBV7-9 and TRBJ1-5; 7 nucleotides align to TRBD1. V shed 5 bases and J 2 bases; nucleotides not matched to a gene: 9. This CDR3 is 16 amino acids long. The germline CDR1 and CDR2 sequences are SEHNR and FQNEAQ (reference sequence). The CDR3 region is CASSPRGGGGNQPQHF. The CDR3, as DNA: TGTGCCAGCAGCCCCAGAGGGGGCGGCGGCAATCAGCCCCAGCATTTT.

The chain combines TRBV28 with TRBJ2-7, with a possible D match to TRBD2 (6 bases). CDR3 length: 15 residues. Trimming took off 3 bases at V and 3 bases at J, with 15 bases between the two ends. Germline values: CDR1 MDHEN, CDR2 SYDVKM. CDR3 amino acids: CASSFSGVKSYEQYF. The CDR3 DNA reads TGTGCCAGCAGTTTCTCGGGGGTAAAAAGCTACGAGCAGTACTTC.